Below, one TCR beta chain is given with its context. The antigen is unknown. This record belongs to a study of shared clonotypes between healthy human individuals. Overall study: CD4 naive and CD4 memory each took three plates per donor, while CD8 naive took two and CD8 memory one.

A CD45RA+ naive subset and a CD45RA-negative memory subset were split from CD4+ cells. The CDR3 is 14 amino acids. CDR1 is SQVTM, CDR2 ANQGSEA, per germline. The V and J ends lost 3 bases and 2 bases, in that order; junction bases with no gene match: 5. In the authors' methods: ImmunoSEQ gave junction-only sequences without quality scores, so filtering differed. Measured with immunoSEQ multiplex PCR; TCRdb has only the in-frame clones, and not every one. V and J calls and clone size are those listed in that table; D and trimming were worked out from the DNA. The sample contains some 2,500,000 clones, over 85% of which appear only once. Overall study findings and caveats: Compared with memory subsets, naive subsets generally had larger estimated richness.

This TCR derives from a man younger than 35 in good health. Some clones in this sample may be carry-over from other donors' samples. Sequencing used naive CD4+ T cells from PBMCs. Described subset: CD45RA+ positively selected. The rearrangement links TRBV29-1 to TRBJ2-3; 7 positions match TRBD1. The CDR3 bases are TGCAGCGTTGAGGGGACAGCCTTCACAGATACGCAGTATTTT. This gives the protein CSVEGTAFTDTQYF.